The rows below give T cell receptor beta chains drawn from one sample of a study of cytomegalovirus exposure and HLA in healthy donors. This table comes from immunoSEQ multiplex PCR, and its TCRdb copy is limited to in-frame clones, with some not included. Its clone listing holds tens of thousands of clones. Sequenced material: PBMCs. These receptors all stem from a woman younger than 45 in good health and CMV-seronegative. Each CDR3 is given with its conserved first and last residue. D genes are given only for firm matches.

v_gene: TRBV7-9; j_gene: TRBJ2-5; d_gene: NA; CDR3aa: CASSVGTVLPQETQYF; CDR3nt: TGTGCCAGCAGCGTAGGGACTGTCCTACCTCAAGAGACCCAGTACTTC
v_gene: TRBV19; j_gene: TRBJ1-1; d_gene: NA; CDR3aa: CASSLRRVVNTEAFF; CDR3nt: TGTGCCAGTAGTCTCCGGAGGGTTGTAAACACTGAAGCTTTCTTT
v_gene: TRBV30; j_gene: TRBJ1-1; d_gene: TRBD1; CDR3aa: CAWSPGGSEAFF; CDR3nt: TGTGCCTGGAGTCCAGGGGGTTCTGAAGCTTTCTTT
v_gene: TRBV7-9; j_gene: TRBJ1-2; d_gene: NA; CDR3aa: CASSPGGGLYGYTF; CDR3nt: TGTGCCAGCAGCCCGGGGGGGGGTCTCTATGGCTACACCTTC
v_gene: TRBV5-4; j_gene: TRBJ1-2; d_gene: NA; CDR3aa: CASSSSGQNYGYTF; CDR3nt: TGTGCCAGCAGCTCCTCTGGCCAGAACTATGGCTACACCTTC
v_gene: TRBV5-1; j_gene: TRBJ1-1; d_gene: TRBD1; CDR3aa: CASSVPGTGVNTEAFF; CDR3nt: TGCGCCAGCAGCGTGCCCGGGACAGGGGTGAACACTGAAGCTTTCTTT
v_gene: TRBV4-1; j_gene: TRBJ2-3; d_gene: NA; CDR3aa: CASSQDGEGTDTQYF; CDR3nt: TGCGCCAGCAGCCAAGACGGAGAGGGTACAGATACGCAGTATTTT
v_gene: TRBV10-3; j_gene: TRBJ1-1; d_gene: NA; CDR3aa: CAISEPDSTEAFF; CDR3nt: TGTGCCATCAGTGAGCCCGATAGCACTGAAGCTTTCTTT
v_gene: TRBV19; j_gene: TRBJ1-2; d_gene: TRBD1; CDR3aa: CASSPLWVTGGVAGYTF; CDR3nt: TGTGCCAGTAGTCCCCTTTGGGTAACAGGGGGCGTTGCTGGCTACACCTTC
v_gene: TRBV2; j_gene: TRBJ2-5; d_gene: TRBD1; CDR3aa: CARGKAEGARETQYF; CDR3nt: TGTGCCAGGGGGAAAGCTGAGGGGGCGCGAGAGACCCAGTACTTC
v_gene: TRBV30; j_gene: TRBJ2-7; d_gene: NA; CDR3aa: CAWRGLASFSEQYF; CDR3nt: TGTGCCTGGAGAGGCCTAGCGAGCTTCTCCGAGCAGTACTTC
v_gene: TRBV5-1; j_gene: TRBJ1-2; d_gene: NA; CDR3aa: CASSLASGIDYGYTF; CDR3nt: TGCGCCAGCAGCTTGGCTTCAGGGATCGACTATGGCTACACCTTC
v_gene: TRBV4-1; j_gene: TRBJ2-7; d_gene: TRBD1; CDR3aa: CASSTGTGTGAASEQYF; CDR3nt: TGCGCCAGCAGCACCGGGACAGGGACTGGTGCCGCGTCCGAGCAGTACTTC
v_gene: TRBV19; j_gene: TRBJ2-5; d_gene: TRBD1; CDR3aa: CASSPGTGGQETQYF; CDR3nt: TGTGCCAGTAGCCCCGGGACAGGGGGTCAAGAGACCCAGTACTTC
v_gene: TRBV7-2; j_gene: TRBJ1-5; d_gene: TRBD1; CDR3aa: CASSLVRTGGERGNQPQHF; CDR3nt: TGTGCCAGCAGCTTAGTTCGGACAGGGGGCGAGAGGGGCAATCAGCCCCAGCATTTT
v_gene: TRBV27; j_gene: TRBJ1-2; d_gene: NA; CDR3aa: CASSRSSRGYGYTF; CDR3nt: TGTGCCAGCAGCCGTTCCTCAAGGGGGTATGGCTACACCTTC
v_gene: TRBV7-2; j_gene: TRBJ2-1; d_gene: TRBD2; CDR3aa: CASSLEAGGRNEQFF; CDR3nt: TGTGCCAGCAGCTTAGAAGCGGGGGGGCGTAATGAGCAGTTCTTC
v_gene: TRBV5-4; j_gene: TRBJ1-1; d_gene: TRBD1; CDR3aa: CASSWDRLNTEAFF; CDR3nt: TGTGCCAGCAGCTGGGACAGGCTGAACACTGAAGCTTTCTTT
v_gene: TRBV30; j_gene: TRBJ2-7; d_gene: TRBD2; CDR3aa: CAWSGKGEGEQYF; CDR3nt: TGTGCCTGGAGCGGGAAAGGGGAGGGCGAGCAGTACTTC
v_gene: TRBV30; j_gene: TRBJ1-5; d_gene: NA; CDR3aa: CAWSRQSNQPQHF; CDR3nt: TGTGCCTGGAGTAGACAGAGCAATCAGCCCCAGCATTTT
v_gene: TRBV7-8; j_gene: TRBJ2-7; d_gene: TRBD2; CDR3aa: CASRRTSGGLGEQYF; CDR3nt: TGTGCCAGCAGGAGGACTAGCGGGGGGCTCGGGGAGCAGTACTTC
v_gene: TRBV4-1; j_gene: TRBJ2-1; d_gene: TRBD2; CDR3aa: CASSQALADNEQFF; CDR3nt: TGCGCCAGCAGCCAGGCCCTAGCGGACAATGAGCAGTTCTTC
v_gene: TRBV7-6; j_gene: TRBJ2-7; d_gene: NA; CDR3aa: CASSLRDTSYEQYF; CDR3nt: TGTGCCAGCAGCTTAAGGGACACATCCTACGAGCAGTACTTC
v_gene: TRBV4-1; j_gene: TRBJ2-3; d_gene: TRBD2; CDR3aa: CASSQDLTSQTTDTQYF; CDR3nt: TGCGCCAGCAGCCAAGATCTGACTAGCCAAACCACAGATACGCAGTATTTT
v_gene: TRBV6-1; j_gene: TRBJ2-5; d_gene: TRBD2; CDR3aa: CASSVGLAEETQYF; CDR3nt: TGTGCCAGCAGTGTCGGACTAGCGGAGGAGACCCAGTACTTC
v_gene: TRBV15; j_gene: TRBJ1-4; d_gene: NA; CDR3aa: CATSRDSRRRRPGEKLFF; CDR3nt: TGTGCCACCAGCAGGGACAGTCGTCGCCGACGACCAGGTGAAAAACTGTTTTTT
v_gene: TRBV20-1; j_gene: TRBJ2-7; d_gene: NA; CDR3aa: CSAPVQAEQYF; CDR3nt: TGCAGTGCTCCTGTCCAGGCCGAGCAGTACTTC
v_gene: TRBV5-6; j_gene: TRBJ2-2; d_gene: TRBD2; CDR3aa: CASSPYAGTSSGELFF; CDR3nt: TGTGCCAGCAGCCCATACGCCGGGACTAGCAGCGGGGAGCTGTTTTTT
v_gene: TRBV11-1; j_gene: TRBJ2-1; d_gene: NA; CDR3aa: CASSLDLGTSQFF; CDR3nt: TGTGCCAGCAGCTTAGACCTGGGGACATCGCAGTTCTTC
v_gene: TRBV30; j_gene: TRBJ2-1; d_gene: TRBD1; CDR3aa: CAWSPKGQGRVNEQFF; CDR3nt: TGTGCCTGGAGTCCCAAGGGACAGGGGCGCGTCAATGAGCAGTTCTTC
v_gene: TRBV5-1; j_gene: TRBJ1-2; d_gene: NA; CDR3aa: CASSLGGTENYGYTF; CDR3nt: TGCGCCAGCAGCTTGGGCGGGACGGAGAATTATGGCTACACCTTC
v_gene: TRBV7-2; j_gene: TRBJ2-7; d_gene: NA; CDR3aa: CASSLQPGSQLQQYF; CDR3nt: TGTGCCAGCAGCCTCCAGCCGGGAAGTCAGCTACAGCAGTACTTC
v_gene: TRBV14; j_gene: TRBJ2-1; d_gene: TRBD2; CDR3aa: CASSQALAGPDNEQFF; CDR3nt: TGTGCCAGCAGCCAAGCACTAGCGGGGCCCGACAATGAGCAGTTCTTC
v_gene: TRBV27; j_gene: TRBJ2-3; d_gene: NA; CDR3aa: CASTPGNTDTQYF; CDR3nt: TGTGCCAGCACCCCCGGGAACACAGATACGCAGTATTTT
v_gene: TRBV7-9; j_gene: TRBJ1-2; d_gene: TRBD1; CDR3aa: CASSDRTGLNYGYTF; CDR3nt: TGTGCCAGCAGCGACCGGACAGGGCTTAACTATGGCTACACCTTC
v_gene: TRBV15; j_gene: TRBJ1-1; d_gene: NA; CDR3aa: CATSRVYRNTEAFF; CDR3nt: TGTGCCACCAGCAGAGTGTATCGGAACACTGAAGCTTTCTTT
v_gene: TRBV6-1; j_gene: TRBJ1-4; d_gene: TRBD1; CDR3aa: CASSESGQGRSF; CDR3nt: TGTGCCAGCAGTGAAAGCGGACAGGGGAGATCTTTT
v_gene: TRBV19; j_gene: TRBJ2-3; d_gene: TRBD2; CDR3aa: CASSITSGGIDTQYF; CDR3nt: TGTGCCAGTAGTATAACTAGCGGGGGTATAGATACGCAGTATTTT
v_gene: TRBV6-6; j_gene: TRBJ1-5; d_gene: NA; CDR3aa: CASSAPNQPQHF; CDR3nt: TGTGCCAGCAGTGCGCCCAATCAGCCCCAGCATTTT
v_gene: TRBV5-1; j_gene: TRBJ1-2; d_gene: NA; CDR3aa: CASSLEGSRSYGYTF; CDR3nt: TGCGCCAGCAGCTTGGAAGGATCCCGGAGCTATGGCTACACCTTC
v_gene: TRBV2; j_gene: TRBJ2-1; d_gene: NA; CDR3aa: CASRRRVGGSNEQFF; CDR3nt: TGTGCCAGCAGACGCAGGGTTGGGGGGAGCAATGAGCAGTTCTTC
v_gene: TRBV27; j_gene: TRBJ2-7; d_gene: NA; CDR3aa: CASSSRGGVYEQYF; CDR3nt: TGTGCCAGCAGTTCTAGAGGGGGGGTGTACGAGCAGTACTTC
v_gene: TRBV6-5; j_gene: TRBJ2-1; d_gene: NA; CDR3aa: CASSQTGGNEQFF; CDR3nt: TGTGCCAGCAGTCAGACAGGAGGCAATGAGCAGTTCTTC
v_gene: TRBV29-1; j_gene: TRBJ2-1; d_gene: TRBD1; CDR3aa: CSVLGQAEQFF; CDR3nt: TGCAGCGTTCTAGGACAGGCTGAGCAGTTCTTC
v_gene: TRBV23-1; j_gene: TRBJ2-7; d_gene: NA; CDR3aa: CASRTSGCAYEQYF; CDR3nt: TGCGCCAGCAGGACTTCGGGATGCGCCTACGAGCAGTACTTC
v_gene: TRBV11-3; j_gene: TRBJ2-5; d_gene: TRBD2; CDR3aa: CAIHPLAGGETQYF; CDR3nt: TGTGCCATCCACCCCCTAGCGGGAGGGGAGACCCAGTACTTC
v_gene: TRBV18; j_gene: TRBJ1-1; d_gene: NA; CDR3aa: CASSRGGSNSLNTEAFF; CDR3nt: TGTGCCAGCTCCAGGGGCGGTTCGAATTCCTTGAACACTGAAGCTTTCTTT
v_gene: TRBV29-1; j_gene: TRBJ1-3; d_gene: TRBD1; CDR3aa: CSVFLDRGGNTIYF; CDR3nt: TGCAGCGTTTTTCTCGACAGGGGTGGAAACACCATATATTTT
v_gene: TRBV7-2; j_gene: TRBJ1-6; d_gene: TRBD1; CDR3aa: CASSFGTEGSPLHF; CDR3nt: TGTGCCAGCAGCTTTGGGACAGAAGGTTCACCCCTCCACTTT
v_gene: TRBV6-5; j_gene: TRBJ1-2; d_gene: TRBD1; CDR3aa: CASSYIGGASYGYTF; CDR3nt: TGTGCCAGCAGTTATATAGGGGGCGCCTCCTATGGCTACACCTTC
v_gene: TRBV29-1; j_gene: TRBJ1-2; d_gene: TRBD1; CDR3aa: CSISTGRNGYTF; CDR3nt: TGCAGCATTTCGACAGGGAGGAATGGCTACACCTTC
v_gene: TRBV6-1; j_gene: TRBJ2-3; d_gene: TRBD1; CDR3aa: CASSDRDRVGTQYF; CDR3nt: TGTGCCAGCAGTGACCGGGACAGGGTTGGTACGCAGTATTTT
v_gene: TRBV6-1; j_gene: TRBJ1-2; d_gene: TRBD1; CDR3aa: CASSEALTGGFYGYTF; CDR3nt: TGTGCCAGCAGTGAAGCCCTGACAGGGGGGTTCTATGGCTACACCTTC
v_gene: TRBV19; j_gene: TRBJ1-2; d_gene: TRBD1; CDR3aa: CASEGTGAHGYTF; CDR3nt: TGTGCCAGCGAGGGGACAGGGGCCCATGGCTACACCTTC
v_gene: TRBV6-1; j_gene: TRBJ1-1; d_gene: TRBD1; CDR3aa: CASRTGGTEAFF; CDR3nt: TGTGCCAGCAGAACAGGGGGCACTGAAGCTTTCTTT
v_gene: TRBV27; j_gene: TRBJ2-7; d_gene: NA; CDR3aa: CASSLVGGRQYEQYF; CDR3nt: TGTGCCAGCAGTTTAGTCGGGGGGCGACAATACGAGCAGTACTTC
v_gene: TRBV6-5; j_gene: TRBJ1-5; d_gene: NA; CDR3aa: CASRRKDSHQPQHF; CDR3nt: TGTGCCAGCCGCCGAAAGGACAGCCATCAGCCCCAGCATTTT
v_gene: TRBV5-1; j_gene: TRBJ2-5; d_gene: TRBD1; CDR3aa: CASSFRQGQETQYF; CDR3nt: TGCGCCAGCAGCTTTCGACAGGGCCAAGAGACCCAGTACTTC
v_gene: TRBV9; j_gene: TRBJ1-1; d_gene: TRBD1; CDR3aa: CASSPSGTGAEAFF; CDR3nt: TGTGCCAGCAGCCCAAGTGGGACAGGGGCAGAAGCTTTCTTT
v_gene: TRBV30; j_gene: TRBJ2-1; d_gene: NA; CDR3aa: CAWLSDNEQFF; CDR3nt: TGTGCCTGGCTCTCAGACAATGAGCAGTTCTTC